This entry concerns a single T cell receptor beta chain. Its antigen is undetermined. This sample was taken from a study of Ad26.COV2.S vaccination and SARS-CoV-2 variants. Treatment denoted: 15 to 20 received Ad26.COV2.S at low or high dose, single or two shots; 5 received placebo; per-sample allocation not given. Specimens were obtained on day 63 following the first vaccine or placebo injection. General study points: Vaccinees displayed broader spike-specific TCR repertoires than placebo recipients.

Assay used: immunoSEQ multiplex PCR; TCRdb lists only in-frame clones, some missing. Among about 680,000 clones, roughly nine tenths were seen once, and the ten largest hold about 1.5%. Germline CDR1 DFQATT, CDR2 SNEGSKA (reference sequence). The ends were cut back, 3 bases at V and 3 bases at J, with 18 bases in the middle. The CDR3 sequence is 15 residues long. The V and J genes are TRBV20-1 and TRBJ2-7, with D possibly being TRBD1 or TRBD2 (7 bases each). The sample here was peripheral blood, taken in a trial of Ad26.COV2.S vaccine versus placebo. The source of this sequence is a person between 18 and 65 years old who received the Ad26.COV2.S COVID-19 vaccine or a placebo. CDR3 sequence reads: CSASSDREGFYEQYF. Here the CDR3 DNA reads TGCAGTGCTAGTTCTGACAGGGAGGGCTTCTACGAGCAGTACTTC.